This T cell receptor beta chain was found in a study of control samples from healthy donors and cancer patients. Here immunoSEQ multiplex PCR was the method, and the copy in TCRdb shows in-frame clones only, minus some. The top ten hold roughly 21% of the sample, which has some 89,000 clones, about 89% seen once. V lost 0 bases, J lost 5 bases, and 4 bases stayed unmatched. In germline, CDR1 is SGDLS, CDR2 YYNGEE. CDR3 length: 15 residues. The chain joins TRBV9 to TRBJ1-4; 7 nucleotides line up with TRBD1. This clonotype originated in a man aged 30 to 39 in good health. What was sequenced was blood. The CDR3 bases are TGTGCCAGCAGCGTAGACAGGGGTGAAAATGAAAAACTGTTTTTT. Translation gives CASSVDRGENEKLFF.